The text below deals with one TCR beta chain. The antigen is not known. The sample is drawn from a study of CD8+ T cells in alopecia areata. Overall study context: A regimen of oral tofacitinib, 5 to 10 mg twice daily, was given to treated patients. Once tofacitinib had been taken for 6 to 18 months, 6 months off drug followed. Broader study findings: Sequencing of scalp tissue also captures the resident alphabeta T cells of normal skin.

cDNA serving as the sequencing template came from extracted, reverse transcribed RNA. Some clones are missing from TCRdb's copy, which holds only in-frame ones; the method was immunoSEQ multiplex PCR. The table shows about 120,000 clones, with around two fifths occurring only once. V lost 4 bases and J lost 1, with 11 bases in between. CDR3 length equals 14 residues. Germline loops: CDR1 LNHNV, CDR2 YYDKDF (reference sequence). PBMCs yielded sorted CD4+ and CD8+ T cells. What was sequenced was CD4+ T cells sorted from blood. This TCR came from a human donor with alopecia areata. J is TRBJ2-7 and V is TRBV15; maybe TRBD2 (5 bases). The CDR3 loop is CATSTAGESYEQYF. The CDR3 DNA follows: TGTGCCACCAGCACCGCTGGGGAGTCCTACGAGCAGTACTTC.